The text below deals with one T cell receptor (beta chain). Its antigen is unknown. Per-nucleotide qualities are absent, and no much larger clonotype sits a single base away. The data were obtained in a study of cytomegalovirus exposure and HLA in healthy donors (dated by TCRdb to between 2016 and 2019). Concerning the study at large: In an earlier analysis of 587 of the donors, 276 Gb of sequence data and 100 million or so unique TCR beta sequences from roughly 190 million T cells were reported. In a later analysis, previously published TCR beta repertoires from 500 to 750 donors were re-analyzed and high-resolution HLA genotyping was added so that TCR occurrence patterns could be studied. Along with the approximately 700-subject first cohort, a separate validation cohort of roughly 110 different subjects was used. Of the roughly 400 genotyped donors, approximately 82% fell in the genetic ancestry cluster associated with self-reported Caucasian donors. The later analysis used no new phenotypic data to find candidate immune exposures, relying instead on TCR beta sequences and their occurrence across donors. Class I and class II HLA loci were covered by the typing at four-digit resolution. Four or five DR-DQ haplotypes were handled as single units for association and clustering because linkage in the cohort was strong. Approximately 300 gigabases of sequencing data and around 80 million unique TCR sequences made up an early release that covered 500 to 700 HLA-typed donors. The aim of the study was to test whether cataloging public T cell receptors could identify signatures of past pathogen exposure. To predict cytomegalovirus infection status, the study brought together high-throughput TCR immunosequencing, statistical association of individual TCRs with disease status, and machine learning. Genome-wide SNP genotypes for about three fifths of the 666 donors were used in a later genetic analysis, which treated that subset as a discovery cohort. Across around 400 genotyped donors of the cohort, an average of roughly 250,000 unique TCR beta nucleotide sequences per donor were sequenced, and roughly 17% of those sequences were non-productive. To decide whether each TCR beta V gene segment behaved as functional or pseudogenic, an earlier analysis of over 500 of the donors relied on high-throughput TCR beta sequencing. The number of donors typed differed by locus, with roughly 620-630 for A, B, C, DRB1 and DQB1, 522 for DQA1, 600 to 610 for DPA1, and 400 to 490 for DPB1. Alongside the repertoire data, information on donor age, sex, ethnicity and CMV serostatus was compiled. The study used immunosequencing to profile the T cell repertoires of 666 subjects and linked those repertoires to cytomegalovirus serostatus. Every discovery cohort repertoire had been produced on one sequencing platform. Overall study results and their limits: The study listed approximately 160 TCR beta chains as associated with cytomegalovirus. A group of highly shared sequence variants was considered likely to be a technical artifact of the sequencing pipeline. In a later analysis, most CMV-associated TCR beta chains were found to appear HLA-restricted, with HLA associations seemingly driven largely by CMV exposure. A later analysis associated about 16,000 TCR beta sequences with specific HLA alleles at a false discovery rate of 0.05. The classifier was reported to diagnose cytomegalovirus status with high specificity and sensitivity in both the original cohort and the validation cohort. The authors suggested that the approach could potentially be extended to other disease states and immunological phenotypes. In this cohort, only TCR beta chains were sequenced, and detectable features were limited by the absence of alpha or paired-chain data. In an earlier analysis of around 500 of the donors, most TCR beta V segments appeared in productive rearrangements about 90% or about 30% of the time, broadly matching IMGT annotations. The earlier analysis of some 540 of the donors excluded approximately 17 rarely observed V segments, including chromosome 9 orphons, because counts were too low. In a later genetic analysis, fewer N-insertions in productive TCRs were reported among donors in an Asian-associated ancestry cluster than the 666-donor mean. Strong co-occurrence of HLA alleles, especially DR and DQ, made assigning TCR associations to individual alleles difficult. The only immune exposure information available for the cohort was CMV serostatus. Most TCR sequences were seen in very few donors, while some public TCRs were found in many individuals. Correlated functional status among segregating V segments might be attributable to linkage disequilibrium, but an unknown experimental factor could not be ruled out. In a later analysis, TCR association rates were found to vary across HLA loci, with the most associated TCRs seen for DRB1 alleles and the fewest for HLA-C alleles. Some IMGT-functional V segments, including TRBV6-2 and TRBV6-3, could not be distinguished by the 87-base-pair reads and were therefore excluded. In a later analysis, several top co-occurrence clusters were reported to appear linked to parvovirus B19, influenza, CMV and Epstein-Barr virus. The presence/absence analyses assumed that sequencing depth was roughly uniform across donors, and that assumption may not be true. Because HLA typing was unavailable for some donors at each locus, only the typed subset was used in association tests. In a later analysis, HLA-associated TCR beta chains were found to be more clonally expanded and to have lower generation probabilities than equally common non-associated chains. A further reported finding was that TCR beta sequences accurately predicted the HLA-A and HLA-B alleles for most subjects in the first cohort. In vitro tests confirmed that a few of the cytomegalovirus-associated TCR beta chains recognize cytomegalovirus antigens. An association between a missense DCLRE1C variant and V-gene and J-gene trimming of TCR beta chains was found in a later genetic analysis and replicated in an independent cohort.

The library was obtained by the immunoSEQ multiplex PCR assay. The multiplex PCR relied on a mix of 60 forward primers for TCR Vbeta segments and 13 reverse primers for TCR Jbeta segments. The CDR3 region of rearranged TCR beta genes was amplified from genomic DNA by a multiplex PCR assay. Amplified TCR beta libraries were sequenced as 87-base-pair reads on the Illumina HiSeq System. The paper's data handling went like this. A later analysis counted about 82 million unique TCR beta chains across the 640 or so repertoires, and around 12 million of these chains were shared by at least two donors. Raw reads were error-corrected and collapsed into unique sequences by a nearest-neighbor algorithm in which closely related sequences were merged to remove PCR and sequencing errors. Alignment of CDR3 sequences to IMGT reference sequences was used to assign V, D and J gene segments. For a sequence to be retained, at least a six-nucleotide match to both a V gene segment and a J gene segment was required. Rearrangements were called productive when the CDR3 lacked stop codons and stayed in frame with V and J; all others were non-productive. CDR3 was defined according to IMGT convention as the region running from the second conserved V-encoded cysteine to the conserved J-encoded phenylalanine. Sequences without an unambiguous match to a single V gene segment were excluded from the earlier analysis of several hundred of the donors. In an earlier analysis of several hundred of the donors, V segments were called functional above 56.7% productive rearrangements and were called segregating when the between-donor standard deviation exceeded 5%. To diagnose cytomegalovirus status from the catalog of TCR beta chain sequences, a statistical classification framework was built. In a later analysis, V and J genes were assigned by comparing TCR nucleotide sequences against IMGT/GENE-DB human TR gene sequences. The TCRdist pipeline was used in a later analysis to assign CDR3 sequences and most-parsimonious VDJ recombination scenarios. In a later analysis, each TCR beta chain was defined by its CDR3 amino acid sequence together with its V-gene family, and reads lacking a unique V-gene family were excluded. In a later analysis, some 600 highly shared, low-generation-probability nucleotide sequences were removed to address suspected cross-contamination and a sequencing artifact. In a later analysis, a clonal expansion index for each public chain was calculated from normalized within-repertoire ranks of inferred template counts. In a later analysis, generation probabilities were computed using a VDJ recombination model fitted to out-of-frame rearrangements, and the results were checked against IGoR. In a later analysis, TCR-TCR, TCR-HLA and TCR-CMV co-occurrence was scored with hypergeometric tests, and a repertoire-size bias correction was applied to TCR pairs. A later analysis estimated false discovery rates by permuting HLA or CMV assignments 20 times. In a later analysis, co-occurring TCRs were grouped using DBSCAN, with TCRdist sequence similarity added in when clustering inside HLA-allele-positive subsets. Repertoires with fewer than 30,000 or more than 120,000 public chains, plus five repertoires with anomalous nucleotide sharing, were excluded from co-occurrence clustering. TCRdb retrieved this table from immuneACCESS and kept in-frame rearrangements only. Not all clones are present; in checked studies, unresolved V genes account for under half, and no reason is known for the remainder. Clonal size and the V and J genes are those of that table, whereas D and trimming came from the DNA. The sample data list 150,000 to 200,000 clones, and roughly 82% of these were observed just once. Approximately 11% of the sample belongs to the ten largest clones.

The cohort was made up of approximately 670 healthy bone marrow donors. At the time of sampling, all cohort members were nominally healthy, though unrecorded immune exposures were likely present. The donor was CMV seropositive and belonged to the group of more than 250 seropositive cohort members. A peripheral blood sample was collected from each donor, and TCR beta sequencing was performed on peripheral blood mononuclear cells. Genomic DNA was extracted from the blood cell samples with the Qiagen DNeasy Blood Extraction Kit. The germline V gene encodes CDR1 MNHEY and CDR2 SMNVEV (reference sequence). The CDR3 runs 18 residues from the cysteine to the phenylalanine. Kept here is only the CDR3 DNA, which spans 54 bases and is read in frame from base 1. For this chain, trimming is 4 bases at the V end and 4 bases at the J end, and the number of junction bases without a gene match is 16.

The chain links TRBV27 with TRBJ2-1; TRBD1 matches 7 bases in the middle. The clonotype originates from a man in his fifties in good health and CMV-seropositive. The source material was PBMCs. The nucleotides read TGTGCCAGCAGTTCCCCCGTATCAGGACAGGCAAGATACAATGAGCAGTTCTTC. It translates to CASSSPVSGQARYNEQFF.